Sequencing of this TCR beta chain was carried out in a study of control samples from healthy donors and cancer patients. Method: immunoSEQ multiplex PCR; TCRdb's copy keeps in-frame clones and lacks some. The sample has about 98,000 clones, around 80% seen once. The CDR3 covers 13 residues. Deletions cut 8 bases from V and 1 base from J, with 11 bases between. Germline values: CDR1 LGHDT, CDR2 YNNKEL (reference sequence). The chain links TRBV3-1 (or the pseudogene TRBV3-2) to TRBJ1-1, with a weak D call TRBD1 (6 bases). The sequencing sample was made of blood. The source is a man aged 55 to 70 in good health. Here the CDR3 reads CASQSTGNTEAFF. The CDR3, as DNA: TGTGCCAGCCAATCGACAGGGAACACTGAAGCTTTCTTT.